One sample yielded the 5 T cell receptor beta chains listed below, sequenced in a study of T cell changes during pregnancy in multiple sclerosis. Clones were read by immunoSEQ multiplex PCR, and TCRdb kept only the in-frame ones, dropping some. The sample includes tens of thousands of clones, 80% to 95% of them seen just once. The sequenced sample was peripheral blood, obtained in the first trimester of pregnancy. These receptors all come from a female donor with multiple sclerosis, enrolled in a pregnancy study.

V and J are TRBV2 and TRBJ1-5, with D maybe TRBD1 (5 bases). The CDR3 is made up of 15 amino acids. Germline CDR1 and CDR2: SNHLY and FYNNEI. With 4 bases removed from V and 5 bases from J, the gap between germline ends came to 15 bases. The CDR3 reads CASSGRGSEYQPQHF. The CDR3 DNA sequence: TGTGCCAGCAGTGGGAGGGGATCGGAATATCAGCCCCAGCATTTT.

The chain employs TRBV4-1 and TRBJ2-5; no reliable D call. The germline gives CDR1 MGHRA, CDR2 YSYEKL. This CDR3 is 14 amino acids long. With 0 bases removed from V and 6 bases from J, the gap between germline ends came to 11 bases. The CDR3 here is CASSQEIWAQTQYF. Written as DNA, the CDR3 is TGCGCCAGCAGCCAAGAAATCTGGGCGCAGACCCAGTACTTC.

The chain has TRBV18 and TRBJ2-2; 13 bases match TRBD2. CDR1 and CDR2 from the germline V gene are KGHSH and LQKENI. V gave up 4 bases and J gave up 3 bases; unmatched junction bases: 2. The CDR3 extends over 16 amino acids. As DNA, the CDR3 is TGTGCCAGCTCACTCGGGACTAGCGGGGACACCGGGGAGCTGTTTTTT. Translating it yields CASSLGTSGDTGELFF.

The V gene is TRBV19, the J gene TRBJ2-7; TRBD2 might be the D (5 bases). CDR1 and CDR2 from the germline V gene are LNHDA and SQIVND (reference sequence). This CDR3 comprises 14 residues. Trimming removed 5 bases from V and 4 bases from J, with 15 bases in between. The DNA of the CDR3 is TGTGCCAGTAGTCCTGGACTCAGCCTATACGAGCAGTACTTC. It encodes CASSPGLSLYEQYF.

V usage is TRBV2 and J usage is TRBJ2-7; tentatively, D is TRBD1 (5 bases). Trimming cost V 1 base and J 3 bases, with 10 bases left between them. This CDR3 has 14 amino acids. Germline V gene lookup returns CDR1 SNHLY and CDR2 FYNNEI. For the CDR3, the DNA is TGTGCCAGCAGTGAAGGGGGCTTATACTACGAGCAGTACTTC. The encoded protein is CASSEGGLYYEQYF.